Listed below are T cell receptor beta chains from one sample, sequenced in a study of T-cell reconstitution after alpha-beta-depleted transplantation in children. One entry per CDR3 protein results from TCRdb running MiXCR on the PCR reads. The sample lists some 400,000 distinct CDR3 sequences; roughly 21% were seen once. The specimen comprised PBMCs from the stem cell graft donor, sampled from the stem cell graft. These receptors all come from a human donor who donated a stem cell graft to a child with acute myeloid leukemia. Both conserved end residues are part of each CDR3. D genes are given only for firm matches. Clone size is stated in some rows and not others, as once, few, many or a class when expanded.

>NA|TRBJ2-1|TRBV12-3/TRBV12-4|NA
TGTGCCGGCAGTTTAGCGGCAAGCTCCTACAATGAGCAGTTCTTC
CAGSLAASSYNEQFF
>NA|TRBJ2-7|TRBV5-1|NA
TGCGCCAGCAGCTTGGTGGCTAGCGAGGTCTACGAGCAGTACTTC
CASSLVASEVYEQYF
>NA|TRBJ2-2|TRBV5-1|NA
TGCGCCAGCAGCTTGGACGGGAAGGGGTCCGGGGAGCTGTTTTTT
CASSLDGKGSGELFF
>TRBD2|TRBJ2-7|TRBV9|few
TGTGCCAGCAGCGTACAAGCGGGAGCCTACGAGCAGTACTTC
CASSVQAGAYEQYF
>NA|TRBJ2-1|TRBV3-1|NA
TGTGCCAGCAGCCAAGATCTTGGCCTAGATGAGCAGTTCTTC
CASSQDLGLDEQFF
>NA|TRBJ2-7|TRBV12-3/TRBV12-4|few
TGTGCCAGCGGTTTGTCGCTATCCTACGAGCAGTACTTC
CASGLSLSYEQYF
>NA|TRBJ2-2|TRBV5-1|NA
TGCGCCAGCAGCCAACAGGACGGCACCGGGGAGCTGTTTTTT
CASSQQDGTGELFF
>TRBD2|TRBJ2-7|TRBV4-2|NA
TGTGCCAGCAGCCAAGATCCAACTAGCGGGATTGCTGACGAGCAGTACTTC
CASSQDPTSGIADEQYF
>TRBD1|TRBJ1-2|TRBV10-3|NA
TGTGCCATCAGGGCCAGGGGACAGCTCTATGGCTACACCTTC
CAIRARGQLYGYTF
>NA|TRBJ2-7|TRBV29-1|many
TGCAGCGTTGAAGTAACAGTGAAGGTCGTCTGGTCCTACGAGCAGTACTTC
CSVEVTVKVVWSYEQYF
>NA|TRBJ1-1|TRBV12-3/TRBV12-4|NA
TGTGCCAGCAACGAAGTTCAGGGGACTGAAGCTTTCTTT
CASNEVQGTEAFF
>TRBD2|TRBJ2-1|TRBV7-3|NA
TGTGCCAGCAGCTTCGATAGCGGGAGGTACAATGAGCAGTTCTTC
CASSFDSGRYNEQFF
>NA|TRBJ2-7|TRBV29-1|few
TGCAGCGTGGGCGCTACAGGTCTCTTCTACGAGCAGTACTTC
CSVGATGLFYEQYF
>NA|TRBJ2-5|TRBV7-3|NA
TGTGCCAGCAGCCTTACAGGGTCGAGTAGTGAGACCCAGTACTTC
CASSLTGSSSETQYF
>TRBD1|TRBJ2-7|TRBV20-1|few
TGCAGTGCTAGAGTAGGGACAGGGACCTCCGAGCAGTACTTC
CSARVGTGTSEQYF
>NA|TRBJ1-5|TRBV2|NA
TGTGCCAGCAGTGAGGGAGGGGGTTGGCAGCCCCAGCATTTT
CASSEGGGWQPQHF
>TRBD1|TRBJ2-1|TRBV12-3/TRBV12-4|NA
TGTGCCACCCAGGACAGGGGGCGCGTTAATGAGCAGTTCTTC
CATQDRGRVNEQFF
>NA|TRBJ1-4|TRBV29-1|NA
TGCAGCGTTGGGGAGGGACACTTGAAAAATGAAAAACTGTTTTTT
CSVGEGHLKNEKLFF
>NA|TRBJ1-5|TRBV6-5|NA
TGTGCCAGCAGTTACTCGACTCGTTTGGGTTATAGCAATCAGCCCCAGCATTTT
CASSYSTRLGYSNQPQHF
>TRBD2|TRBJ2-1|TRBV20-1|many
TGCAGTGCCCTTCGGACTAGCGGGCCCCTGAACAATGAGCAGTTCTTC
CSALRTSGPLNNEQFF
>NA|TRBJ1-1|TRBV6-5|NA
TGTGCCAGCAGTTACCCAAGGGGGGGCGGGTACACTGAAGCTTTCTTT
CASSYPRGGGYTEAFF
>TRBD2|TRBJ2-3|TRBV20-1|NA
TGCAGTGCAACACCTAGCGGGAGCGGTGTAGATACGCAGTATTTT
CSATPSGSGVDTQYF
>TRBD1|TRBJ1-5|TRBV12-3/TRBV12-4|many
TGTGCCAGCAGTTTGATTTGGGGACAGGGGGGAGCACAGCCCCAGCATTTT
CASSLIWGQGGAQPQHF
>NA|TRBJ2-1|TRBV20-1|few
TGCAGTGCTAGGGGTGAGTGGGCTGAGCAGTTCTTC
CSARGEWAEQFF
>NA|TRBJ2-6|TRBV9|NA
TGTGCCAGCAGCGTATACTTCTTGGATTCAGGGGCTAGCTCTGGGGCCAACGTCCTGACTTTC
CASSVYFLDSGASSGANVLTF
>NA|TRBJ2-1|TRBV12-3/TRBV12-4|NA
TGTGCCACCTCTTCGAGATTGTACAATGAGCAGTTCTTC
CATSSRLYNEQFF
>NA|TRBJ2-2|TRBV20-1|few
TGCAGTGCTAGAGACAGGGAGAGGACCGGGGAGCTGTTTTTT
CSARDRERTGELFF
>NA|TRBJ1-1|TRBV12-3/TRBV12-4|few
TGTGCCATCGCGTATGACACTGAAGCTTTCTTT
CAIAYDTEAFF
>TRBD2|TRBJ2-1|TRBV27|NA
TGTGCCAGCAAAAAAGGGACTAGAGACTACAATGAGCAGTTCTTC
CASKKGTRDYNEQFF
>NA|TRBJ2-5|TRBV12-3/TRBV12-4|many
TGTGCCAGCAGATACTCCCAAGAGACCCAGTACTTC
CASRYSQETQYF
>TRBD2|TRBJ2-1|TRBV28|few
TGTGCCAGCAGCGATGGGAGCGGGAGTAAGAATGAGCAGTTCTTC
CASSDGSGSKNEQFF
>NA|TRBJ2-1|TRBV29-1|NA
TGCAGCGTTGCGGGGGGCAGTTTGGAGCAGTTCTTC
CSVAGGSLEQFF
>NA|TRBJ2-1|TRBV11-2|few
TGTGCCAGCAGCCCCCGGACAGCTCACTATGAGCAGTTCTTC
CASSPRTAHYEQFF
>NA|TRBJ2-3|TRBV28|NA
TGTGCCAGCAGCCTCGGAAGGGGGGACACAGATACGCAGTATTTT
CASSLGRGDTDTQYF